This entry features one T cell receptor (beta chain) sequence. The data were obtained in a study of T cell responses to AZD1222 COVID-19 vaccine. The method was immunoSEQ multiplex PCR; TCRdb's version includes in-frame clones alone and lacks a portion of them. The table records 150,000 or so clones, 80% to 95% of them present only once. CDR1 is LNHDA, CDR2 SQIVND, per germline (reference sequence). There are 18 residues in the CDR3. Trimming removed 7 bases from V and 4 bases from J, with 23 bases in between. The TCR comes from an adult in good health. This sample comprised peripheral blood, obtained on day 0 of AZD1222 vaccination. V is TRBV19 and J is TRBJ2-6; weak D call: TRBD2 (5 bases). The CDR3 is CASTDGLSVGHGANVLTF. Here the CDR3 DNA reads TGTGCCAGTACCGACGGACTGTCGGTCGGTCACGGGGCCAACGTCCTGACTTTC.